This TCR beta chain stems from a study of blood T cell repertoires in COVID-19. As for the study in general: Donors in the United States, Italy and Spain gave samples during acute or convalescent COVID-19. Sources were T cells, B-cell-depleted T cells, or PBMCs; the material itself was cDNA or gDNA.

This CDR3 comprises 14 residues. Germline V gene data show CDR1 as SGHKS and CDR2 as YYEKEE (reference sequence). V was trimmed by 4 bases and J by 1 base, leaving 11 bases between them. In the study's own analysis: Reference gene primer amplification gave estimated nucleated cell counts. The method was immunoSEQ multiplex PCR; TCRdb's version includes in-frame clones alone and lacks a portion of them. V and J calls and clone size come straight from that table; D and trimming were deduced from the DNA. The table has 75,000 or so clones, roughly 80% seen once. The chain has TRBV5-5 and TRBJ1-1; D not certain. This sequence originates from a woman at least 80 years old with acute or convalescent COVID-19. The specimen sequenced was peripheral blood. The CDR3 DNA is TGTGCCAGCAGCGCCGGGGTGACGAACACTGAAGCTTTCTTT. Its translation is CASSAGVTNTEAFF.